A selection of T cell receptor beta chains follows, all from one sample in a study of human T cells and chemical hapten exposure. TCRdb analysed the RACE reads with MiXCR anew, one entry per CDR3 protein. The sample yields roughly 110,000 distinct CDR3 sequences, roughly an eighth seen once. Specimen: whole blood, collected in connection with sensitization to the hapten diphenylcyclopropenone (DPC). The receptors shown here come from a woman between 50 and 59 years old with alopecia areata. Some clones in this sample may be carry-over from other donors' samples. CDR3s include the opening cysteine and the closing phenylalanine or tryptophan. Each record gives: V gene, D gene, J gene, clone size, CDR3 DNA, CDR3 protein. D genes are given only for firm matches. Clone size is shown for a subset of rows, as once, few, many or a class of expanded clone.

TRBV14	.	TRBJ2-5	many	TGTGCCAGCAGCCCGGGGTGGCTGGAAGGAGAGACCCAGTACTTC	CASSPGWLEGETQYF
TRBV18	TRBD2	TRBJ2-2	.	TGTGCCAGCTCGCCGAGCGGGAGGAACACCGGGGAGCTGTTTTTT	CASSPSGRNTGELFF
TRBV27	.	TRBJ1-2	few	TGTGCCAGCGCAGCCGGGGACTTGCGGGACCTCTATGGCTACACCTTC	CASAAGDLRDLYGYTF
TRBV7-2	.	TRBJ2-6	.	TGTGCCAGCAGCACCCGGGACGGATACTTAGGGGCCAACGTCCTGACTTTC	CASSTRDGYLGANVLTF
TRBV7-2	.	TRBJ2-3	many	TGTGCCAGCAGCCGTCCGGGTGATACGCAGTATTTT	CASSRPGDTQYF
TRBV19	.	TRBJ2-1	.	TGTGCCAGTACCTGGGGTCCTTACAATGAGCAGTTCTTC	CASTWGPYNEQFF
TRBV3-1	.	TRBJ2-5	.	TGTGCCAGCAGCCAAGGATACCTCGGAGAGACCCAGTACTTC	CASSQGYLGETQYF
TRBV12-3/TRBV12-4	TRBD2	TRBJ2-7	few	TGTGCCAGCAGTAGAGGACTAGTACTCTACGAGCGGTACTTC	CASSRGLVLYERYF
TRBV4-2	.	TRBJ1-6	.	TGTGCCAGCAACCAAGCCGGGACCAGCCTTTCACCCCTCCACTTT	CASNQAGTSLSPLHF
TRBV28	.	TRBJ1-1	many	TGTGCCAGCCATCAGGGCTCCCACACTGAAGCTTTCTTT	CASHQGSHTEAFF
TRBV7-9	.	TRBJ1-5	.	TGTGCCAGCAGCCGTGGCGGTAAGGCCTTCTCCAAGGAGCCCCAGCATTTT	CASSRGGKAFSKEPQHF
TRBV28	.	TRBJ2-7	few	TGTGCCAGCAGTTTATACGGGCCGAGCTCCTACGAGCAGTACTTC	CASSLYGPSSYEQYF
TRBV6-6	.	TRBJ1-6	many	TGTGCCAGCAGTTACTCAGGCCATAGAGATTCACCCCTCCACTTT	CASSYSGHRDSPLHF
TRBV5-8	TRBD1	TRBJ2-3	.	TGTGCCAGCAGCTCAGACAGGGAAGATACGCAGTATTTT	CASSSDREDTQYF
TRBV7-8	.	TRBJ2-5	many	TGTGCCAGCAGCTCGGGTTCGGGGCGAGAGACCCAGTACTTC	CASSSGSGRETQYF
TRBV15	.	TRBJ2-4	many	TGTGCCACCAGCAGAGATTATAGGTCGGGGTACGGAAACATTCAGTACTTC	CATSRDYRSGYGNIQYF
TRBV12-3/TRBV12-4	.	TRBJ2-5	.	TGTGCCAGCAGTCATCCGGGACCCCGGGACCAAGAGACCCAGTACTTC	CASSHPGPRDQETQYF
TRBV2	.	TRBJ2-1	.	TGTGCCAGCACCCTGCTTTTAAATGAGCAGTTCTTC	CASTLLLNEQFF
TRBV4-1	.	TRBJ2-7	many	TGCGCCAGCAGCCAAGATGAGGACGAAGTGGGCGAGCAGTACTTC	CASSQDEDEVGEQYF
TRBV20-1	TRBD2	TRBJ2-1	many	TGCAGTGCAATAAGGGCTAGCGGGGGCCAGTACAATGAGCAGTTCTTC	CSAIRASGGQYNEQFF
TRBV20-1	.	TRBJ2-6	.	TGCAGTGCTCAATCTGGGGCCAACGTCCTGACTTTC	CSAQSGANVLTF
TRBV4-1	TRBD1	TRBJ2-3	few	TGCGCCAGCAGCCAACGAGGACAGGGTAGCACAGATACGCAGTATTTT	CASSQRGQGSTDTQYF
TRBV6-5	TRBD2	TRBJ2-7	.	TGTGCCAGCAGCTACGCTAGCGGCACCACCGAGCAGTACTTC	CASSYASGTTEQYF
TRBV2	.	TRBJ2-1	.	TGTGCCAGCAGTGAGGAGGGACAGCTAGTTTCCTACAATGAGCAGTTCTTC	CASSEEGQLVSYNEQFF
TRBV20-1	.	TRBJ1-5	many	TGCAGTGCTAGGGGCCAGAGCAATCAGCCCCAGCATTTT	CSARGQSNQPQHF
TRBV3-1	.	TRBJ1-3	.	TGTGCCAGCAGCCAAGAGTTGCGTATTGGAAACACCATATATTTT	CASSQELRIGNTIYF
TRBV6-2/TRBV6-3	.	TRBJ2-2	.	TGTGCCAGCAGTTACGCCCGGGTACACACCGGGGAGCTGATTTTT	CASSYARVHTGELIF
TRBV18	.	TRBJ1-1	.	TGTGCCAGCTCACCCGGGGGGGGAGGTTGGAAGACTGAAGCTTTCTTT	CASSPGGGGWKTEAFF
TRBV12-3/TRBV12-4	.	TRBJ1-5	few	TGTGCCAGCAGTTCCCTTTTAGGGTATCAGCCCCAGCATTTT	CASSSLLGYQPQHF
TRBV28	.	TRBJ2-7	few	TGTGCCAGCAGCCCCATTACCGGGGTTGACGAGCAGTACTTC	CASSPITGVDEQYF
TRBV7-9	.	TRBJ1-2	few	TGTGCCAGCAGCTCCAACGCTGGGGACTATGGCTACACCTTC	CASSSNAGDYGYTF
TRBV18	.	TRBJ2-7	few	TGTGCCAGCACCCTGAAGGGGGACTCCTACGAGCAGTACTTC	CASTLKGDSYEQYF
TRBV4-1	.	TRBJ1-2	.	TGCGCCAGCAGCCAACCAGGGCTCTATGGCTACACCTTC	CASSQPGLYGYTF
TRBV6-5	.	TRBJ1-2	few	TGTGCCAGCAGTTACTCCCAGAGAAACTATGGCTACACCTTC	CASSYSQRNYGYTF
TRBV18	.	TRBJ2-7	few	TGTGCCAGCTCCAACGGACTGAACTCCTACGAGCAGTACTTC	CASSNGLNSYEQYF
TRBV11-2	TRBD1	TRBJ1-6	.	TGTGCCAGCAGCTATACCGCCGGGACAGGATCTTCACCCCTCCACTTT	CASSYTAGTGSSPLHF